Listed here is a single TCR beta chain. Which antigen it targets is not known. The sample holds no much larger clone one base away, and base qualities are not on file. The data originate from a study of control samples from healthy donors and cancer patients (TCRdb year 2020). The CDR3, from cysteine to phenylalanine, totals 16 residues. Kept here is only the CDR3 DNA, which spans 48 bases and is read in frame from base 1. V is shortened by 0 bases, J by 8 bases, and the region joining them spans 19 bases. CDR1 and CDR2 were assigned from the germline V gene as LGHNA and YNFKEQ. The library was built by means of the immunoSEQ multiplex PCR assay. TCRdb holds this immuneACCESS table with in-frame rearrangements only. Some clones are missing; in checked studies, unresolved V genes explain under half, and the rest has no known cause. In this sample the table shows some 100,000 clones, about nine tenths of which occur a single time. The ten most abundant clones make up about 4.7% of the sample.

The rearrangement combines TRBV4-2 with TRBJ1-2; 5 matching bases give a weak D call of TRBD1. What was sequenced was blood. This receptor was identified in a human donor in good health. The donor label of this sample is uncertain. The DNA reads TGTGCCAGCAGCCAAGATAGCGTTGAGCGAGCAGGGGGCTACACCTTC. It encodes CASSQDSVERAGGYTF.